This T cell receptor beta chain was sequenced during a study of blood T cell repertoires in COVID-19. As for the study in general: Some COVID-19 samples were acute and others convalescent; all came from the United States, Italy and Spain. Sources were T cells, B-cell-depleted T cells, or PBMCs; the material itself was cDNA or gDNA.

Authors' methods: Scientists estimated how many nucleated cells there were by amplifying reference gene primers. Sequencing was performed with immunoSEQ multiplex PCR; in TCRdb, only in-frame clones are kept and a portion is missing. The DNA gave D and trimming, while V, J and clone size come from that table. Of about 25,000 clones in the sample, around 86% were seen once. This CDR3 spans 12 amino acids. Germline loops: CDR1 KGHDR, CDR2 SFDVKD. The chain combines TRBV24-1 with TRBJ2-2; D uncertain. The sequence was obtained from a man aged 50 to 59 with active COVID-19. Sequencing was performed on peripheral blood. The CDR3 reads CPTTANTGELFF. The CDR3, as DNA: TGTCCAACAACAGCGAACACCGGGGAGCTGTTTTTT.